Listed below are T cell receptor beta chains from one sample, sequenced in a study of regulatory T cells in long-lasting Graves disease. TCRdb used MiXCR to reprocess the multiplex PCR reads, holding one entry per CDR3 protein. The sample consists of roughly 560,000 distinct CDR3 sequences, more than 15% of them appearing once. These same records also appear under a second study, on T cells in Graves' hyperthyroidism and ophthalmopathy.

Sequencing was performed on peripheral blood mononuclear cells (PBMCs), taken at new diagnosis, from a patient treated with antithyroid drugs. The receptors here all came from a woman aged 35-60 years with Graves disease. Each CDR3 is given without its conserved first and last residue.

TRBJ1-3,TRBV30,AWNRGAFSGNTIY
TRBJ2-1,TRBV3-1,ASSFGGVVGEQF
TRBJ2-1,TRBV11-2,ASSLVRGRYNEQF
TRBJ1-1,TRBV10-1,ASSESGGGTEAF
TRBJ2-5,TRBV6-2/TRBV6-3,ASSYEGARETQY
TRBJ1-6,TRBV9,ASSVEDRVDSPLH
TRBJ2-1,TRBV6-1,ASYPAGAGYRSYNEQF
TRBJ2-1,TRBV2,ASSERTGAGNEQF
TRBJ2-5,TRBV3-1,ASSFHSGGEETQY
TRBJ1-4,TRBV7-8,ASSNTGDEKLF
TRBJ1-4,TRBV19,ASSMEGVANEKLF
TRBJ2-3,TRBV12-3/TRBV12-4,ASRGTPRDTQY
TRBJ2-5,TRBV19,ASSMASLETQY
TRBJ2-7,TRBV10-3,ASSPADRGVEQY
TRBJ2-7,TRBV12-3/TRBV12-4,ASSLEGAGYSYEQY
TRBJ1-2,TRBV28,ASTYVALGQGDLNYGYT
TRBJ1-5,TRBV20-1,SAGGGTREPQH
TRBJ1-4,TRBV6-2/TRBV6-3,ASSYTGSTNEKLF
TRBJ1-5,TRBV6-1,ASSGLTGPRGPQH
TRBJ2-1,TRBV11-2,ASSPGLAGGNNEQF
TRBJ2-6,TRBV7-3,ASSLTPSSGANVLT
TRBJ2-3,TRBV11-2,ASSHSPSDTQY
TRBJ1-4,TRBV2,ATTGRGTNEKLF
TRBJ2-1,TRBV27,ASSLSRGGHNEQF
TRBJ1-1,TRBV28,ASSNRALNTEAF
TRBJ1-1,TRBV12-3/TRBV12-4,ASSAGFAGGTEAF
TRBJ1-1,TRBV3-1,ASSQDLVRDRGRAF
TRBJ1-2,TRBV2,ASRGQGVTYGYT
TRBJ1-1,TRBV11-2,ASKWGYTEAF
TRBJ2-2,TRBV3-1,ASRPAGSTGELF
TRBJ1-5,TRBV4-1,AVDRGQPQH
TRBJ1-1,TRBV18,ASSRRASRGAF
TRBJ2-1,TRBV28,ASSSGGGYNEGQF
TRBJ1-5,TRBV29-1,SVLPIGNQPQH
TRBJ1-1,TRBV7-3,ASRLGGTGNTEAF
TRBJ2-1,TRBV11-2,ASSLAGGTQGPGQF
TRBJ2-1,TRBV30,AWRPTSGGQF
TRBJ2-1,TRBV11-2,ASRLVLFNEQF
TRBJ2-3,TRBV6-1,ASGRGPTDTQY
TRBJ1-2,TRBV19,AIKGDGYT
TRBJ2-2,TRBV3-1,ASSLRSGHTNTGELF
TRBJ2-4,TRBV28,ASSFSGQGAKNY
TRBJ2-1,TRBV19,ASRRGRGRHGQF